The 18 T cell receptor beta chains below were found in one sample sequenced in a study of T cell repertoires in cytomegalovirus infection. One entry per CDR3 protein, called by TCRdb with MiXCR from the reads. Among under 850,000 distinct CDR3 sequences, less than 40% were seen once, and the ten largest hold 2.5% to 3.5%. The sequencing input was PBMCs. These TCRs come from a human donor in good health (CMV status not recorded). Some clones in this sample may be carry-over from other donors' samples.

The chain carries TRBV7-2 and TRBJ2-7; 9 bases are a match to TRBD1. Germline CDR1 and CDR2: SGHTA and FQGNSA. The CDR3 is 15 amino acids. Trimming took 6 bases from V and 5 from J; bases not matched to a gene: 11. The CDR3 coding sequence is TGTGCCAGCAGGGCCGACAGGGGGGTTTTTAACGAGCAGTACTTC. Translation: CASRADRGVFNEQYF.

The chain recombines TRBV14 with TRBJ1-6; tentatively, D is TRBD1 (5 bases). V was cut by 0 bases and J by 15 bases, with 15 bases left in between. CDR1 SGHDN and CDR2 FVKESK come from the germline V gene. The CDR3 runs to 14 residues. The DNA of the CDR3 is TGTGCCAGCAGCCAAGATTTGAGGGGAATGGTCCTCCACTTT. It codes for CASSQDLRGMVLHF.

The V call is TRBV30, the J call TRBJ1-6, with D uncertain. The CDR3 length is 14 residues. CDR1 and CDR2 from the germline V gene are GTSNPN and SVGIG (reference sequence). The V end was cut by 4 bases, the J end by 12 bases, with 19 bases between. This CDR3 is CAWKPDTLSLPLHF. In nucleotides, the CDR3 is TGTGCCTGGAAGCCAGATACCCTTTCTTTACCCCTCCACTTT. Drawing the rest from reference TRBV30 and TRBJ1-6, the complete variable domain is SQTIHQWPATLVQPVGSPLSLECTVEGTSNPNLYWYRQAAGRGLQLLFYSVGIGQISSEVPQNLSASRPQDRQFILSSKKLLLSDSGFYLCAWKPDTLSLPLHFGNGTRLTVT.

V usage is TRBV30 and J usage is TRBJ2-1, with 8 bases that match TRBD2. The CDR3 sequence is 13 residues long. Losses at the gene ends were 2 bases for V and 10 bases for J; bases not matched to a gene: 7. Germline CDR1 GTSNPN, CDR2 SVGIG (reference sequence). CDR3 loop: CAWSPAGVYEQFF. CDR3 coding DNA: TGTGCCTGGAGTCCAGCGGGGGTTTACGAGCAGTTCTTC. Based on the CDR3 plus reference TRBV30 and TRBJ2-1, the full variable domain is SQTIHQWPATLVQPVGSPLSLECTVEGTSNPNLYWYRQAAGRGLQLLFYSVGIGQISSEVPQNLSASRPQDRQFILSSKKLLLSDSGFYLCAWSPAGVYEQFFGPGTRLTVL.

In its sample, this clonotype was seen many times. The V gene is TRBV7-3, the J gene TRBJ2-3; tentatively, D is TRBD1 (6 bases). This CDR3 comprises 17 residues. The ends were cut back, 1 base at V and 0 bases at J, with 14 bases in the middle. In germline, CDR1 is SGHTA, CDR2 FQGTGA. The CDR3 nucleotides are TGTGCCAGCAGCTTAAGGGGCAGGGGAACTAGCACAGATACGCAGTATTTT. It encodes CASSLRGRGTSTDTQYF.

This clonotype was seen at least ten times. CDR3 residues: CASSLIGAEAFF. CDR3 nucleotides: TGTGCCAGCAGTTTGATCGGGGCCGAAGCTTTCTTT. The genes are TRBV12-3 or TRBV12-4 and TRBJ1-1; tentatively, D is TRBD1 (5 bases). The V end lost 3 bases, the J end lost 8 bases, and 10 bases lay between the germline ends. The CDR3 has 12 residues.

The chain combines TRBV7-8 with TRBJ1-5; 7 bases are a match to TRBD1. V lost 1 base and J lost 0; bases outside the gene matches: 12. Germline loops: CDR1 SGHVS, CDR2 FQNEAQ. The CDR3 contains 19 residues. The CDR3 loop reads CASSLEATGRSYSNQPQHF. The DNA of the CDR3 is TGTGCCAGCAGCTTAGAGGCGACAGGGCGAAGCTATAGCAATCAGCCCCAGCATTTT.

This clonotype was observed many times. The chain has TRBV7-2 and TRBJ1-1; no clear D. The V end was cut by 0 bases, the J end by 7 bases, with 9 bases between. Germline V gene sequence: CDR1 SGHTA, CDR2 FQGNSA. The CDR3 sequence is 13 residues long. CDR3 nucleotide sequence: TGTGCCAGCAGCTTAGCCCCTCGCGTTGAAGCTTTCTTT. Translation gives CASSLAPRVEAFF. The full variable domain, completed using reference TRBV7-2 and TRBJ1-1, is GAGVSQSPSNKVTEKGKDVELRCDPISGHTALYWYRQSLGQGLEFLIYFQGNSAPDKSGLPSDRFSAERTGGSVSTLTIQRTQQEDSAVYLCASSLAPRVEAFFGQGTRLTVV.

A note on this clonotype: A read error may be the cause here, since a much bigger clone is one base away. The chain has TRBV29-1 and TRBJ1-2, with D hard to call. This CDR3 has 11 amino acids. V lost 1 base to trimming and J lost 5 bases, with 5 bases between them. Germline lookup yields CDR1 SQVTM and CDR2 ANQGSEA. This chain's CDR3 is CSVEARYGYTF. CDR3 bases: TGCAGCGTTGAAGCCAGATATGGCTACACCTTC. Drawing the rest from reference TRBV29-1 and TRBJ1-2, the complete variable domain is SAVISQKPSRDICQRGTSLTIQCQVDSQVTMMFWYRQQPGQSLTLIATANQGSEATYESGFVIDKFPISRPNLTFSTLTVSNMSPEDSSIYLCSVEARYGYTFGSGTRLTVV.

To note about this clonotype: One end of the junction varies from germline; a read error may be responsible. The rearrangement joins TRBV12-5 to TRBJ2-1, with a tentative D call TRBD2 (6 bases). This CDR3 is built from 13 residues. CDR1 is LGHNT, CDR2 FRNRAP, per germline. The CDR3 bases are TGTGCTAGTGGTTTGGTAGGAGGGAATGAGCAGTTATTC. Protein: CASGLVGGNEQLF.

Written as DNA, the CDR3 is TGCGCCAGCAGCCCCAGGCCCCGAGGACTTATGAACACTGAAGCTTTCTTT. Translated: CASSPRPRGLMNTEAFF. The rearrangement uses TRBV5-1 and TRBJ1-1; D gene ambiguous. This CDR3 is built from 17 residues. Trimming removed 4 bases from V and 0 bases from J, with 19 bases in between. From germline, CDR1 is SGHRS and CDR2 YFSETQ.

Concerning this clonotype itself: This may be a read error, as it is one base from a much larger clone. V usage is TRBV7-2 and J usage is TRBJ2-4; a possible D gene is TRBD2 (7 bases). This CDR3 is 17 amino acids long. The germline V gene has CDR1 SGHTA and CDR2 FQGNSA. The CDR3 region has the DNA TGTGCCAGAAGCTTAGTTGCGGGGGCCCTAGCCAAAAACATTCAGTACTTC. Translating it yields CARSLVAGALAKNIQYF.

The chain is built from TRBV5-6 and TRBJ2-5; the D gene is possibly TRBD2 (6 bases). Germline V gene data show CDR1 as SGHDT and CDR2 as YYEEEE. This CDR3 region has 14 residues. V lost 4 bases to trimming and J lost 4 bases, with 14 bases between them. DNA for the CDR3: TGTGCCAGCAGCAGGCCGGGACTGCGAGAGACCCAGTACTTC. It is translated as CASSRPGLRETQYF.

For this clonotype: Given the absence of the conserved phenylalanine or tryptophan at the CDR3 end, a read error is likely. The V and J genes are TRBV6-6 and TRBJ1-5; no definite D call. V lost 2 bases, J lost 0 bases, and 14 bases lay in between. The CDR3 covers 17 residues. Germline lookup yields CDR1 MNHNY and CDR2 SVGAGI (reference sequence). The CDR3: CASSYPTGRGSNQPQHL. DNA for the CDR3: TGTGCCAGCAGTTACCCGACCGGGCGAGGTAGCAATCAGCCCCAGCATTTG.

On this clonotype itself: The junction does not match germline at one end; this may be a read error. This chain uses TRBV7-2 with TRBJ1-6; the D gene is possibly TRBD1 (6 bases). The CDR3 consists of 15 residues. The germline V gene has CDR1 SGHTA and CDR2 FQGNSA. The CDR3 loop is CSSSLARGTNSPLHF. In DNA form, the CDR3 reads TGTTCCAGCAGCTTAGCCAGGGGTACTAATTCACCCCTCCACTTT.

In its sample, this clonotype was seen a few times. J is TRBJ1-4 and V is TRBV18, with D possibly matching TRBD1 (6 bases). The CDR3 has 14 residues. Germline CDR1 is KGHSH and CDR2 is LQKENI. V lost 3 bases to trimming and J lost 3 bases, with 8 bases between them. This CDR3 reads CASSPWTANEKLFF. The CDR3 DNA reads as TGTGCCAGCTCACCTTGGACAGCTAATGAAAAACTGTTTTTT.

This clonotype was counted only a few times. The V call is TRBV10-3, the J call TRBJ1-2; TRBD1 matches at 7 bases. Germline CDR1 reads ENHRY; CDR2 reads SYGVKD. V lost 2 bases, J lost 2 bases, and 2 bases stayed unmatched. The CDR3 length is 14 residues. CDR3 sequence reads: CAISERGGNYGYTF. DNA of the CDR3: TGTGCCATCAGTGAGAGAGGGGGCAACTATGGCTACACCTTC.

This rearrangement joins TRBV11-2 to TRBJ2-1; 11 nucleotides line up with TRBD2. CDR1 and CDR2 (germline): SGHAT, FQNNGV. The CDR3 is 15 residues long. Trimming at V came to 4 bases and at J to 8 bases, leaving 7 bases not matched to a gene. The CDR3 nucleotides are TGTGCCAGCAGCTCCCTAGCGGGGGGCTGGGATGAGCAGTTCTTC. Amino acid sequence: CASSSLAGGWDEQFF.